This T cell receptor (beta chain) came from a study of blood T cell repertoires in COVID-19. Study-wide context: COVID-19 samples, acute and convalescent, were from the United States, Italy and Spain. PBMCs, B-cell-depleted T cells, or T cells were the source of the cDNA or gDNA that made up the material.

The CDR3 spans 16 residues. J was trimmed by 5 bases and V by 1 base; bases with no gene match: 8. Germline CDR1 reads SGHVS; CDR2 reads FNYEAQ. As originally analysed: How many nucleated cells were present was estimated from reference gene primer amplification. The table came from immunoSEQ multiplex PCR; TCRdb's copy has only in-frame clones and leaves some out. V and J calls and clone size are as listed in that table; D and trimming were resolved from the DNA. The top ten hold about 22% of the sample, which has 14,000 or so clones, around 82% seen once. The receptor was isolated from a woman aged 60-75 years with acute or convalescent COVID-19. The specimen was peripheral blood. The V and J genes are TRBV7-6 and TRBJ2-1; TRBD2 agrees at 7 bases. The CDR3 nucleotides are TGTGCCAGCAGCTTAGGCGGAAGCGGGGTGGACAATGAGCAGTTCTTC. Its translation: CASSLGGSGVDNEQFF.